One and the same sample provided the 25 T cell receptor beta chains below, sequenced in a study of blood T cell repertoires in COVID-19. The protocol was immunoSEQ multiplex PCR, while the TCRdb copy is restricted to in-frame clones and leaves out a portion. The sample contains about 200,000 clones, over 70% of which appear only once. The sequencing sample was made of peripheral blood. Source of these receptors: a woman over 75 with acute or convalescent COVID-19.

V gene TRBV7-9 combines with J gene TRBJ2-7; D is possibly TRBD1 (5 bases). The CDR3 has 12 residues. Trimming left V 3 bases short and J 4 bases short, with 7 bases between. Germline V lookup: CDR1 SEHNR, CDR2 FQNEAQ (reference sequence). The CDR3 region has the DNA TGTGCCAGCAGCTTGGACATTTACGAGCAGTACTTC. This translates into CASSLDIYEQYF. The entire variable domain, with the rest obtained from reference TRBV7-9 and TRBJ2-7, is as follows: DTGVSQNPRHKITKRGQNVTFRCDPISEHNRLYWYRQTLGQGPEFLTYFQNEAQLEKSRLLSDRFSAERPKGSFSTLEIQRTEQGDSAMYLCASSLDIYEQYFGPGTRLTVT.

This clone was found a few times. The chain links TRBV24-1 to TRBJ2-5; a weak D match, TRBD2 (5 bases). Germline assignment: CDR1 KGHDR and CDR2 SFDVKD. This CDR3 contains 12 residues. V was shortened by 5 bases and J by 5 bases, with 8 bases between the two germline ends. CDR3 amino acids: CATSVTGETQYF. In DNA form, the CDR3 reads TGTGCCACCAGTGTAACGGGGGAGACCCAGTACTTC.

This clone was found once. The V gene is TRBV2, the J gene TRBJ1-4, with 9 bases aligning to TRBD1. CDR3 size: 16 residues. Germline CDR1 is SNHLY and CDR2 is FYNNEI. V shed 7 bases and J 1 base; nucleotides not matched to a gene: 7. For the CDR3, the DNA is TGTGCCAGCAATTTGGACAGGGGAGTAACTAATGAAAAACTGTTTTTT. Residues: CASNLDRGVTNEKLFF. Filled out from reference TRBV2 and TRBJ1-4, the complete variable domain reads EPEVTQTPSHQVTQMGQEVILRCVPISNHLYFYWYRQILGQKVEFLVSFYNNEISEKSEIFDDQFSVERPDGSNFTLKIRSTKLEDSAMYFCASNLDRGVTNEKLFFGSGTQLSVL.

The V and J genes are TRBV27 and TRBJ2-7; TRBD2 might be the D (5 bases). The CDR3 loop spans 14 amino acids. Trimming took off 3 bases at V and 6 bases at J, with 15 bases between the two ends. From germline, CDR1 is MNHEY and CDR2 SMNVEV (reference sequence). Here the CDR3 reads CASSFKAAPGEQYF. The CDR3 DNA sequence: TGTGCCAGCAGTTTTAAAGCGGCACCCGGCGAGCAGTACTTC.

In DNA form, the CDR3 reads TGTGCCAGCAGAACCGGGACAGGGATAGATGGCTACACCTTC. Translated, it gives CASRTGTGIDGYTF. The chain couples TRBV2 to TRBJ1-2, with 9 nucleotides matching TRBD1. Trimming cost V 6 bases and J 6 bases; bases outside gene matches: 8. The CDR3 consists of 14 residues. Germline values: CDR1 SNHLY, CDR2 FYNNEI.

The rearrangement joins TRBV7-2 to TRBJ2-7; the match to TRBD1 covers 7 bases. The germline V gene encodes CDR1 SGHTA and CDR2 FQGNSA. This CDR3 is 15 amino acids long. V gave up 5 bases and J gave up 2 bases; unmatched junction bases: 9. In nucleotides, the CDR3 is TGTGCCAGCAGCCCAGAATGGACAGGAGCCTACGAGCAGTACTTC. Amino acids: CASSPEWTGAYEQYF.

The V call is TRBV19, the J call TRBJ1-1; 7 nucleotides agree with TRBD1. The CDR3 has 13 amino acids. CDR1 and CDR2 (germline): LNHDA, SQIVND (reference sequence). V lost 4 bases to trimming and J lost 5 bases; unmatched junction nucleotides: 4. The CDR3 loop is CASSTDRATEAFF. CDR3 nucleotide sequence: TGTGCCAGTAGTACAGACAGGGCGACTGAAGCTTTCTTT.

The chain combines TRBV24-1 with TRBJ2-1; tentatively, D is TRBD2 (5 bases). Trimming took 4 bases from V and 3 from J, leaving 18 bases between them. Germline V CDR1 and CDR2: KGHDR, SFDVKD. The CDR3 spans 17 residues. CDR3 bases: TGTGCCACCAGTGACGCCGGAACTAGTTCGATCTACAATGAGCAGTTCTTC. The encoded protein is CATSDAGTSSIYNEQFF.

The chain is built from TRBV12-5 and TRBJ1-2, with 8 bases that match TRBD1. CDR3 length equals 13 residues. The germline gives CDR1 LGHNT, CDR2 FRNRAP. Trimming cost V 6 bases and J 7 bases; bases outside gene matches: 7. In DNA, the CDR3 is TGTGCTAGTGGCCACGGACAGGGCGGTGGCTACACCTTC. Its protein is CASGHGQGGGYTF.

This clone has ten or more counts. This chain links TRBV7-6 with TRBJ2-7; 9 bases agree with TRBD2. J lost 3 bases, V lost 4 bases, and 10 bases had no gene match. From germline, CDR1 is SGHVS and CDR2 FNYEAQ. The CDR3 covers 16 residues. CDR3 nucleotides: TGTGCCAGCAGCTACCCCGGGGCGGGAGGGATCTACGAGCAGTACTTC. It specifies CASSYPGAGGIYEQYF. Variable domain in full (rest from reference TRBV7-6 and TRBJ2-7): GAGVSQSPRYKVTKRGQDVALRCDPISGHVSLYWYRQALGQGPEFLTYFNYEAQQDKSGLPNDRFSAERPEGSISTLTIQRTEQRDSAMYRCASSYPGAGGIYEQYFGPGTRLTVT.

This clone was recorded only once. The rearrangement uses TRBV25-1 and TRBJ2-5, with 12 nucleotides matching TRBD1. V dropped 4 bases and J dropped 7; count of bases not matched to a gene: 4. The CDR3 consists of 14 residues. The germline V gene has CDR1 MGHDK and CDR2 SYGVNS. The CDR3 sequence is CASSGDRGRGTQYF. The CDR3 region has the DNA TGTGCCAGCAGTGGGGACAGGGGGCGGGGGACCCAGTACTTC.

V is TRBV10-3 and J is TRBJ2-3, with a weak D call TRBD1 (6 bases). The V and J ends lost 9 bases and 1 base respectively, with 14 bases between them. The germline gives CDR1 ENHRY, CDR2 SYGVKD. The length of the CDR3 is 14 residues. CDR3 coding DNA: TGTGCCATTGGGGACAAAACCCGCACAGATACGCAGTATTTT. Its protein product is CAIGDKTRTDTQYF.

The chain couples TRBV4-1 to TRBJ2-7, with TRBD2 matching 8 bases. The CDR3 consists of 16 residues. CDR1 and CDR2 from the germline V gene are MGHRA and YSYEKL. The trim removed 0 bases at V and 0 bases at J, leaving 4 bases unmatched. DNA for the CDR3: TGCGCCAGCAGCCAAGATGGCGGGGGGTACTCCTACGAGCAGTACTTC. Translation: CASSQDGGGYSYEQYF.

The CDR3 DNA follows: TGTGCCAGCAGCCAAGATCGCCTAGCCGAAGAGACCCAGTACTTC. Its protein is CASSQDRLAEETQYF. This chain joins TRBV3-1 (or the pseudogene TRBV3-2) and TRBJ2-5; TRBD2 might be the D (5 bases). There are 15 residues in the CDR3. The germline gives CDR1 LGHDT, CDR2 YNNKEL (reference sequence). Deletions cut 0 bases from V and 3 bases from J, with 11 bases between.

Here the CDR3 reads CASSQPDRGGLAFF. In DNA, the CDR3 is TGTGCCAGCAGCCAACCAGACAGGGGGGGTCTAGCTTTCTTT. The rearrangement links TRBV3-1 (or the pseudogene TRBV3-2) to TRBJ1-1; the match to TRBD1 covers 9 bases. Germline trimming cut 2 bases from V and 10 bases from J; bases unmatched to any gene: 8. This CDR3 is 14 amino acids long. Germline V CDR1 and CDR2: LGHDT, YNNKEL (reference sequence).

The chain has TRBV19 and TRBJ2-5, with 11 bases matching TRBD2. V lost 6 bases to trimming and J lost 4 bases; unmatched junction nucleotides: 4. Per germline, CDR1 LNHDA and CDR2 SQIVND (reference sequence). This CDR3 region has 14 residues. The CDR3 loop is CASSLAGGIETQYF. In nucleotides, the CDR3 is TGTGCCAGTAGCCTAGCGGGGGGAATAGAGACCCAGTACTTC. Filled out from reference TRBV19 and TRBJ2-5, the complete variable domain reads DGGITQSPKYLFRKEGQNVTLSCEQNLNHDAMYWYRQDPGQGLRLIYYSQIVNDFQKGDIAEGYSVSREKKESFPLTVTSAQKNPTAFYLCASSLAGGIETQYFGPGTRLLVL.

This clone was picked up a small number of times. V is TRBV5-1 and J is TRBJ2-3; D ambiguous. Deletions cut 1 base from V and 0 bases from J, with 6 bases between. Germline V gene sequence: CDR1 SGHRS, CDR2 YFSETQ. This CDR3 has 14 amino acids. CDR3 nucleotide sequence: TGCGCCAGCAGCTTGCAGGAAAGCACAGATACGCAGTATTTT. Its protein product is CASSLQESTDTQYF.

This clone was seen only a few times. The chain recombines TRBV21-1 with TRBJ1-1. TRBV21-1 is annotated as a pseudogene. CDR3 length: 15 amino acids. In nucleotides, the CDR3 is TGTGCCAGCGGAGCAATACCCGGGGGAAACACTGAAGCTTTCTTT. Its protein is CASGAIPGGNTEAFF.

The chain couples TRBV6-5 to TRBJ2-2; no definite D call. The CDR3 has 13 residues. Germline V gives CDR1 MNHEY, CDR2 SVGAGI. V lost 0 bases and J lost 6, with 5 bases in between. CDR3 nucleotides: TGTGCCAGCAGTTACTCTGGGCCCGGGGAGCTGTTTTTT. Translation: CASSYSGPGELFF.

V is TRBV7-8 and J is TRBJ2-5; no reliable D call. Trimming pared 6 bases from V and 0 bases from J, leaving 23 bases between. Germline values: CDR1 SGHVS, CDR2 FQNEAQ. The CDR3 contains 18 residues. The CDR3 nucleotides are TGTGCCAGCAGTCGCGGTACACCCTTCGAAAGGTACCAAGAGACCCAGTACTTC. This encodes CASSRGTPFERYQETQYF.

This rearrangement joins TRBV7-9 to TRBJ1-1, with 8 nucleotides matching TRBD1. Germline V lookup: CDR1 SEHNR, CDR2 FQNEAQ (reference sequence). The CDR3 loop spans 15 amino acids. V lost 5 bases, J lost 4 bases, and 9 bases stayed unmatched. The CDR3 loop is CASSPQGARGTEAFF. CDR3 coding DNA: TGTGCCAGCAGCCCCCAGGGGGCGCGAGGCACTGAAGCTTTCTTT.

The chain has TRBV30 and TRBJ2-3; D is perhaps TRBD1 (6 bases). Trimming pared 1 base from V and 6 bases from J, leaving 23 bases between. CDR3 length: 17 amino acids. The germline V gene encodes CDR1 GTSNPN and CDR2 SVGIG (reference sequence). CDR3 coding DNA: TGTGCCTGGAGTGGGGGGCGACCGAGCCCTTCTATCGATACGCAGTATTTT. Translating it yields CAWSGGRPSPSIDTQYF.

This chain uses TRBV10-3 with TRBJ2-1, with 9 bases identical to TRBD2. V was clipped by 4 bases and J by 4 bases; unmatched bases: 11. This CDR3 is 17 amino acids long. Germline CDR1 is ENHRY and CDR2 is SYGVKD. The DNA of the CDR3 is TGTGCCATCAGTGTAGTAGCGGGAGAGGGAGGTTACAATGAGCAGTTCTTC. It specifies CAISVVAGEGGYNEQFF.

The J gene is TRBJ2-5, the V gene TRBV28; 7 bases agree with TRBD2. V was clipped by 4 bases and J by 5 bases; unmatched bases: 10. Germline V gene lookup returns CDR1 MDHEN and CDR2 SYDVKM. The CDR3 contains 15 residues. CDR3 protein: CASSSHGGFGETQYF. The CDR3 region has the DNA TGTGCCAGCAGTTCCCACGGGGGGTTTGGGGAGACCCAGTACTTC. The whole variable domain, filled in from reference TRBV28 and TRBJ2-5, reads DVKVTQSSRYLVKRTGEKVFLECVQDMDHENMFWYRQDPGLGLRLIYFSYDVKMKEKGDIPEGYSVSREKKERFSLILESASTNQTSMYLCASSSHGGFGETQYFGPGTRLLVL.

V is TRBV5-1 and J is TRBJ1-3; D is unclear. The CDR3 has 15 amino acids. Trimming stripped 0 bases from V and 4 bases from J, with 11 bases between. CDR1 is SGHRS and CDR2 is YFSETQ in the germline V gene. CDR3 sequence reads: CASSLEVGRGNTIYF. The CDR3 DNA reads TGCGCCAGCAGCTTGGAGGTCGGGAGAGGAAACACCATATATTTT.